A single sample is the source of the 10 T cell receptor beta chains below, sequenced in a study of shared clonotypes between healthy human individuals (dated by TCRdb to 2019 to 2021). The library was built by means of the immunoSEQ multiplex PCR assay. Held by TCRdb, this immuneACCESS table contains in-frame sequences only and omits some clones. Under half of the omission traces to an unresolved V gene where checked; the cause of the rest is unknown. For this sample the table gives around 2,100,000 clones, of which less than 95% were detected only once. 1% to 1.5% of the sample lies in the top ten. CD8 naive samples consisted of CD45RO-negative cells that were positively selected for CCR7, yielding a CD45RA+CCR7+ population without TemRA cells. Sequencing input: naive CD8+ T cells sorted from blood. This specimen's cell subset or site label, per the study, means: CD45RA+CCR7+. Receptors originate from a young man in good health.

This clone has just one count. This rearrangement joins TRBV5-1 to TRBJ2-1; D is uncertain. V was shortened by 4 bases and J by 0 bases, with 14 bases between the two germline ends. CDR1 and CDR2 (germline): SGHRS, YFSETQ. CDR3 size: 16 residues. The CDR3: CASSQSVLSSYNEQFF. The CDR3 DNA is TGCGCCAGCAGCCAGAGTGTCCTAAGCTCCTACAATGAGCAGTTCTTC.

The chain carries TRBV6-6 and TRBJ2-1; D may correspond to TRBD1 or TRBD2 (5 bases each). The CDR3 is 16 amino acids. The V gene lost 2 bases and the J gene lost 2 bases, with 13 bases spanning the gap. The V gene's germline CDR1 is MNHNY and CDR2 SVGAGI (reference sequence). The DNA for the CDR3 is TGTGCCAGCAGTTACGTTGTCCGGGACGCCTACAATGAGCAGTTCTTC. Translation gives CASSYVVRDAYNEQFF.

The rearrangement links TRBV27 to TRBJ1-1, with D maybe TRBD1 (5 bases). Germline CDR1 is MNHEY and CDR2 is SMNVEV (reference sequence). The CDR3 has 16 residues. Trimming took 3 bases from V and 7 from J, leaving 21 bases between them. This CDR3 is CASSFSMGESTFEAFF. DNA for the CDR3: TGTGCCAGCAGTTTTTCGATGGGGGAGTCAACATTTGAAGCTTTCTTT.

V usage is TRBV5-6 and J usage is TRBJ2-7; D is undetermined. The CDR3 extends over 12 amino acids. Germline V gene data show CDR1 as SGHDT and CDR2 as YYEEEE. Trimming took off 4 bases at V and 3 bases at J, with 8 bases between the two ends. The CDR3 DNA is TGTGCCAGCAGCCGGGCGGACTACGAGCAGTACTTC. Protein: CASSRADYEQYF.

The V call is TRBV9, the J call TRBJ2-1; D unresolved. Trimming took 1 base from V and 4 from J, leaving 18 bases between them. This CDR3 has 17 amino acids. Germline V gene data show CDR1 as SGDLS and CDR2 as YYNGEE. Here the CDR3 reads CASSVLGLKERYNEQFF. CDR3 coding DNA: TGTGCCAGCAGCGTATTAGGGTTAAAAGAACGATACAATGAGCAGTTCTTC.

A single count supports this clone. The chain is built from TRBV7-8 and TRBJ1-2, with a tentative D call TRBD1 (5 bases). The CDR3 runs 12 residues. V was trimmed by 4 bases and J by 6 bases, leaving 9 bases between them. Germline V gene lookup returns CDR1 SGHVS and CDR2 FQNEAQ. DNA for the CDR3: TGTGCCAGCAGCTCACCAGGGAATGGCTACACCTTC. The encoded protein is CASSSPGNGYTF.

The chain uses TRBV29-1 and TRBJ1-1; no clear D. CDR1 is SQVTM, CDR2 ANQGSEA, per germline. The germline V and J ends were trimmed by 4 bases and 4 bases, with 16 bases remaining between them. This CDR3 region has 14 residues. CDR3 DNA sequence: TGCAGCGTTGTATCCGTCCCCCGGCCCACTGAAGCTTTCTTT. Amino acids: CSVVSVPRPTEAFF. The full variable domain, completed using reference TRBV29-1 and TRBJ1-1, is SAVISQKPSRDICQRGTSLTIQCQVDSQVTMMFWYRQQPGQSLTLIATANQGSEATYESGFVIDKFPISRPNLTFSTLTVSNMSPEDSSIYLCSVVSVPRPTEAFFGQGTRLTVV.

Regarding this clone: Other DNA sequences of this sample code for an identical CDR3. The V gene is TRBV7-9, the J gene TRBJ2-5; perhaps TRBD2 as D (6 bases). Trimming took 4 bases from V and 2 from J, leaving 8 bases between them. The germline V gene has CDR1 SEHNR and CDR2 FQNEAQ (reference sequence). The length of the CDR3 is 13 residues. The CDR3, as DNA: TGTGCCAGCAGCTCGGCGGGGCAAGAGACCCAGTACTTC. This sequence encodes CASSSAGQETQYF.

As to this clone: Other DNA variants within this sample encode the same CDR3. This sequence joins TRBV6-5 and TRBJ2-2; D uncertain. Germline V gene sequence: CDR1 MNHEY, CDR2 SVGAGI. V lost 2 bases to trimming and J lost 6 bases, with 4 bases between them. This CDR3 region has 12 residues. CDR3 amino acids: CASSYSAGELFF. The CDR3 DNA reads as TGTGCCAGCAGTTACAGCGCCGGGGAGCTGTTTTTT.

As DNA, the CDR3 is TGTGCCACTGGGGGGGGCGGAAGGTTAGTTGTACGCGAGCAGTACTTC. This encodes CATGGGGRLVVREQYF. The chain joins TRBV28 to TRBJ2-7, with D possibly TRBD2 on 7 matching bases. The ends were cut back, 10 bases at V and 6 bases at J, with 28 bases in the middle. This CDR3 is built from 16 residues. From germline, CDR1 is MDHEN and CDR2 SYDVKM.